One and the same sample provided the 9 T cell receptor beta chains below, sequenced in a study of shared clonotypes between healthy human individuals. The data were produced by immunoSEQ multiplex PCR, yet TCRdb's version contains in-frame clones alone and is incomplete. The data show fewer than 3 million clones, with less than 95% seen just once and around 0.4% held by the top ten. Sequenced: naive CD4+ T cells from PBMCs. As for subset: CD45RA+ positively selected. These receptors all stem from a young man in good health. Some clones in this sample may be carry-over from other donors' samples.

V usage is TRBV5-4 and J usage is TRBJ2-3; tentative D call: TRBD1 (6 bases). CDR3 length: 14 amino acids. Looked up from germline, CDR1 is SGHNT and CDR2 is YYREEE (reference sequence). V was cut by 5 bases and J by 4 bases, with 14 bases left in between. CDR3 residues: CASSAGVSPDTQYF. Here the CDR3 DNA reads TGTGCCAGCAGTGCAGGGGTTAGTCCAGATACGCAGTATTTT.

The CDR3 loop reads CASSPRQGVPLATDTQYF. CDR3 nucleotide sequence: TGTGCCAGCTCACCGAGGCAGGGTGTCCCCTTGGCCACAGATACGCAGTATTTT. V usage is TRBV18 and J usage is TRBJ2-3; a possible D gene is TRBD1 (5 bases). V lost 3 bases and J lost 2, with 21 bases in between. The CDR3 is made up of 18 amino acids. Germline V gene data show CDR1 as KGHSH and CDR2 as LQKENI.

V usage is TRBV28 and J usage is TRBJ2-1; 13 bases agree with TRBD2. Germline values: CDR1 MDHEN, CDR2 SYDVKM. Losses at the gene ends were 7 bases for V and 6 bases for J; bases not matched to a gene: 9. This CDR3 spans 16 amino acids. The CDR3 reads CASTSRLAGGGNEQFF. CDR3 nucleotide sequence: TGTGCCAGCACTAGCAGACTAGCGGGAGGAGGCAATGAGCAGTTCTTC.

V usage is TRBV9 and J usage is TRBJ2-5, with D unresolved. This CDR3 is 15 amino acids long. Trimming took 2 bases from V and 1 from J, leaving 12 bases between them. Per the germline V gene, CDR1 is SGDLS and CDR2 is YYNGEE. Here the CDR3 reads CASSVRKNFQETQYF. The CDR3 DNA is TGTGCCAGCAGCGTTAGAAAGAACTTCCAAGAGACCCAGTACTTC. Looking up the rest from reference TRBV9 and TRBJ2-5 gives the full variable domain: DSGVTQTPKHLITATGQRVTLRCSPRSGDLSVYWYQQSLDQGLQFLIQYYNGEERAKGNILERFSAQQFPDLHSELNLSSLELGDSALYFCASSVRKNFQETQYFGPGTRLLVL.

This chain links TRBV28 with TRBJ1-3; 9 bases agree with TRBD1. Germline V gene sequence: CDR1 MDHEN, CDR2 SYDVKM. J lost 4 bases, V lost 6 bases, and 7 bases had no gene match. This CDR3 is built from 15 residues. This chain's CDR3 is CASSPGQGRGNTIYF. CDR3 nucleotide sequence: TGTGCCAGCAGCCCGGGACAGGGTAGAGGAAACACCATATATTTT.

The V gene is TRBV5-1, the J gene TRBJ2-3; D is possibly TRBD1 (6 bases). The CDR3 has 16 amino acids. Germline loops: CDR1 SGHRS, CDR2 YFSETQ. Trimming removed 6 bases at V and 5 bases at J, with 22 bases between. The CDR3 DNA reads TGCGCCAGCACTAAGTTGGGGGCTCTTTCCGGAGATACGCAGTATTTT. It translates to CASTKLGALSGDTQYF.

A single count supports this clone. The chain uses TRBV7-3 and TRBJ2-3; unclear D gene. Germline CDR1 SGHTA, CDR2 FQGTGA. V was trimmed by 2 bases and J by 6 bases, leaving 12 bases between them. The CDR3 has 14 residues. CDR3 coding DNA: TGTGCCAGCAGCTTAGGGCCGAACCGGGATACGCAGTATTTT. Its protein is CASSLGPNRDTQYF.

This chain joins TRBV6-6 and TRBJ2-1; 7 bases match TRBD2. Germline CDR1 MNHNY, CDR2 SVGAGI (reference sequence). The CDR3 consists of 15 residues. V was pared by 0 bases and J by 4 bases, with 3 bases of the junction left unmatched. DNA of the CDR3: TGTGCCAGCAGTTACTCGTCTAGCGGTTACAATGAGCAGTTCTTC. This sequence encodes CASSYSSSGYNEQFF.

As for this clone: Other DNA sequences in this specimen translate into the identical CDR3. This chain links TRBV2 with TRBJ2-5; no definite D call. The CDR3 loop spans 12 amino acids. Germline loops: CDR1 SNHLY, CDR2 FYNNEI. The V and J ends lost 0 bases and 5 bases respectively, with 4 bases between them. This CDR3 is CASSEARETQYF. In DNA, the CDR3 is TGTGCCAGCAGTGAAGCTCGGGAGACCCAGTACTTC.